A few counts support the clone carrying this TCR beta chain. The V segment lost 1 base and the J segment 8 bases; nucleotides outside the gene matches: 1. CDR1 is SQVTM and CDR2 is ANQGSEA in the germline V gene. The CDR3 consists of 12 residues. The data derive from a study of T-cell reconstitution after alpha-beta-depleted transplantation in children. Preparation of the TCRbeta library involved a method that used unique molecular identifiers. One entry per CDR3 protein results from TCRdb running MiXCR on the PCR reads. In the table there are about 540,000 distinct CDR3 sequences, around 18% of which are singletons.

The source material was PBMCs from the stem cell graft donor, sampled from the stem cell graft. The genes are TRBV29-1 and TRBJ2-7; 11 bases align to TRBD2. The TCR comes from a human donor who donated a stem cell graft to a child with acute lymphoblastic leukemia. CDR3 sequence (DNA): TGCAGCGTTGAAGCGACTAGCGGGAAGCAGTACTTC. This translates into CSVEATSGKQYF.